This TCR beta chain was sequenced for a study of T-cell reconstitution after alpha-beta-depleted transplantation in children. There are a few counts of this clonotype. The target antigen is unknown. The trim removed 0 bases at V and 3 bases at J, leaving 7 bases unmatched. The CDR3 is 16 amino acids. CDR1 and CDR2 (germline): DFQATT, SNEGSKA (reference sequence). TCRbeta library construction was performed incorporating unique molecular identifiers. TCRdb re-analysed the PCR reads in MiXCR, keeping a single row per CDR3 protein. This sample has fewer than 1 million distinct CDR3 sequences, with less than 20% found just once. Study-level findings and limits: Hyperexpanded clones declined; after one year, newly produced T cells mostly supplied diversity. About two months after transplant, alpha-beta T cells reportedly came from several hundred expanded graft clones. The origin of high day-60 TCRbeta diversity in some patients lay in surviving recipient T cells and thymic progenitors.

The receptor comes from a male patient between 10 and 17 years old who had a stem cell transplant for acute lymphoblastic leukemia, so the T cells may come from the graft donor. The source was PBMCs, mostly from graft donor cells, collected 360 days after TCRalphabeta/CD19-depleted stem cell transplant. The V and J genes are TRBV20-1 and TRBJ2-3; 9 nucleotides align to TRBD2. CDR3 sequence: CSARDWREGATDTQYF. Here the CDR3 DNA reads TGCAGTGCTAGAGATTGGCGGGAGGGAGCGACAGATACGCAGTATTTT.